The next 18 T cell receptor beta chains were all read from a single sample in a study of CD8 T cells in Susac syndrome. A quantity of about 0.5 to 1 ug RNA underwent reverse transcription using random hexamers. TCRdb re-analysed the immunoSEQ multiplex PCR reads in MiXCR, keeping a single row per CDR3 protein. The table includes 75,000 to 95,000 distinct CDR3 sequences, approximately 95% detected once. Sequencing was done on a sample of CD8+ T cells from PBMCs. The receptors stem from a human donor with Susac syndrome.

The chain joins TRBV7-9 to TRBJ2-5, with TRBD1 matching 7 bases. This CDR3 comprises 15 residues. Trimming removed 2 bases from V and 2 bases from J; junction bases left unmatched: 5. Germline-derived CDR1 and CDR2 are SEHNR and FQNEAQ (reference sequence). CDR3 region: CASSLPQTGQETQYF. The CDR3 bases are TGTGCCAGCAGCTTACCCCAGACAGGGCAAGAGACCCAGTACTTC.

The V gene is TRBV6-5, the J gene TRBJ1-1; D remains unclear. The germline V gene encodes CDR1 MNHEY and CDR2 SVGAGI. This CDR3 has 11 residues. The germline V and J ends were trimmed by 2 bases and 8 bases, with 6 bases remaining between them. CDR3: CASSYRGEAFF. The CDR3 DNA follows: TGTGCCAGCAGTTACAGAGGGGAAGCTTTCTTT.

The chain has TRBV4-3 and TRBJ1-2, with unresolved D. Trimming cost V 4 bases and J 1 base, with 13 bases left between them. The length of the CDR3 is 15 residues. Germline CDR1 and CDR2: LGHNA and YSLEER. CDR3 bases: TGCGCCAGCAGCCCCGGGTCTGGCAATAACTATGGCTACACCTTC. It encodes CASSPGSGNNYGYTF.

V is TRBV9 and J is TRBJ2-3; 8 bases are shared with TRBD2. The V segment lost 7 bases and the J segment 3 bases; nucleotides outside the gene matches: 10. CDR1 and CDR2 (germline): SGDLS, YYNGEE. The CDR3 sequence is 15 residues long. The CDR3 DNA reads as TGTGCCAGCGGCGCCCAGGCGGGAGGAACAGATACGCAGTATTTT. Its protein is CASGAQAGGTDTQYF.

The J gene is TRBJ1-2, the V gene TRBV9; TRBD1 might be the D (6 bases). V lost 3 bases and J 8 bases, leaving 11 bases between the germline ends. Germline CDR1 reads SGDLS; CDR2 reads YYNGEE. CDR3 length: 12 residues. CDR3 sequence: CASSGYREGYTF. DNA for the CDR3: TGTGCCAGCAGCGGCTACAGGGAAGGCTACACCTTC.

The genes are TRBV19 and TRBJ2-1; D is ambiguous. The V end was cut by 4 bases, the J end by 4 bases, with 5 bases between. This CDR3 is 12 amino acids long. Looked up from germline, CDR1 is LNHDA and CDR2 is SQIVND (reference sequence). The CDR3 DNA reads as TGTGCCAGTAGTACACCATACAATGAGCAGTTCTTC. Its protein product is CASSTPYNEQFF.

The rearrangement joins TRBV14 to TRBJ2-1; D not resolved. Deletions cut 0 bases from V and 12 bases from J, with 15 bases between. The CDR3 runs 14 residues. The germline CDR1 and CDR2 sequences are SGHDN and FVKESK. CDR3 in DNA: TGTGCCAGCAGCCAAGAACCCCCAACCGGCGGGCAGTTCTTC. Its translation is CASSQEPPTGGQFF.

This clonotype was detected only once. The chain joins TRBV10-3 to TRBJ2-3, with TRBD1 identical over 9 bases. This CDR3 has 13 amino acids. Losses at the gene ends were 8 bases for V and 7 bases for J; bases not matched to a gene: 7. Germline V gives CDR1 ENHRY, CDR2 SYGVKD. The CDR3 sequence is CAIQGQGNHTQYF. The DNA of the CDR3 is TGTGCCATCCAAGGACAGGGGAATCATACGCAGTATTTT.

The chain carries TRBV29-1 and TRBJ1-3; 7 bases line up with TRBD1. CDR3 size: 13 residues. The ends lost 4 bases at V and 3 bases at J; junction bases unmatched: 3. Germline V gene lookup returns CDR1 SQVTM and CDR2 ANQGSEA. CDR3 protein: CSVAGDSGNTIYF. CDR3 sequence (DNA): TGCAGCGTTGCCGGGGACAGTGGAAACACCATATATTTT.

The rearrangement joins TRBV5-1 to TRBJ2-1; 11 nucleotides align to TRBD2. The V gene's germline CDR1 is SGHRS and CDR2 YFSETQ. With 4 bases clipped from V and 9 bases from J, the junction kept 15 bases outside the gene matches. This CDR3 is built from 17 residues. This chain's CDR3 is CASSALGVAGGPGEQFF. The CDR3 DNA is TGCGCCAGCAGCGCCCTTGGGGTAGCGGGAGGGCCGGGTGAGCAGTTCTTC.

The V and J genes are TRBV19 and TRBJ2-2; D ambiguous. The CDR3 totals 13 residues. V shed 3 bases and J shed 6 bases, with 8 bases lying between them. Germline V CDR1 and CDR2: LNHDA, SQIVND (reference sequence). CDR3 residues: CASSIPGPGELFF. DNA of the CDR3: TGTGCCAGTAGTATTCCCGGACCCGGGGAGCTGTTTTTT.

This clonotype showed up just once. The chain recombines TRBV20-1 with TRBJ2-3; TRBD2 aligns across 11 bases. The germline gives CDR1 DFQATT, CDR2 SNEGSKA (reference sequence). With 4 bases clipped from V and 2 bases from J, the junction kept 5 bases outside the gene matches. The length of the CDR3 is 15 residues. This CDR3 is CSATRTSGSTDTQYF. CDR3 nucleotides: TGCAGTGCTACTCGGACTAGCGGGTCCACAGATACGCAGTATTTT.

This chain links TRBV24-1 with TRBJ2-1; TRBD1 might be the D (7 bases). The CDR3 is made up of 16 amino acids. The V gene lost 2 bases and the J gene lost 7 bases, with 17 bases spanning the gap. Germline V CDR1 and CDR2: KGHDR, SFDVKD. The CDR3 loop reads CATSDSGGTPFNEQFF. The CDR3 nucleotides read TGTGCCACCAGTGATTCAGGGGGGACGCCCTTTAATGAGCAGTTCTTC.

J is TRBJ1-2 and V is TRBV12-3 or TRBV12-4; D is uncertain. Trimming took off 7 bases at V and 2 bases at J, with 8 bases between the two ends. The CDR3 has 12 amino acids. The CDR3 here is CASTQDNYGYTF. Written as DNA, the CDR3 is TGTGCCAGCACCCAAGACAACTATGGCTACACCTTC.

The rearrangement links TRBV29-1 to TRBJ2-7, with a weak D call TRBD2 (6 bases). Trimming cost V 2 bases and J 4 bases, with 15 bases left between them. The CDR3 contains 14 residues. CDR1 is SQVTM, CDR2 ANQGSEA, per germline. The CDR3 sequence: CSVEKLASPYEQYF. In DNA, the CDR3 is TGCAGCGTTGAAAAACTAGCCTCCCCGTACGAGCAGTACTTC.

This rearrangement joins TRBV9 to TRBJ2-7; D is unclear. This CDR3 comprises 13 residues. V was trimmed by 0 bases and J by 3 bases, leaving 7 bases between them. CDR1 SGDLS and CDR2 YYNGEE come from the germline V gene. The CDR3 region has the DNA TGTGCCAGCAGCGTAGCTGACAACTACGAGCAGTACTTC. The encoded protein is CASSVADNYEQYF.

The chain links TRBV29-1 to TRBJ2-7; tentative D call: TRBD2 (6 bases). The CDR3 sequence is 12 residues long. Germline V gene sequence: CDR1 SQVTM, CDR2 ANQGSEA. V was shortened by 0 bases and J by 6 bases, with 9 bases between the two germline ends. Here the CDR3 reads CSVEEGGSEQYF. The CDR3 nucleotides are TGCAGCGTTGAAGAAGGAGGGTCCGAGCAGTACTTC.

The genes are TRBV15 and TRBJ2-3; the D gene is possibly TRBD2 (5 bases). V was cut by 1 base and J by 2 bases, with 10 bases left in between. This CDR3 has 15 amino acids. Germline CDR1 is LNHNV and CDR2 is YYDKDF (reference sequence). The CDR3 DNA reads TGTGCCACCAGCAGAGGATCGGGATTCACAGATACGCAGTATTTT. This codes for CATSRGSGFTDTQYF.